These T cell receptor beta chains were read from a single sample in a study of blood T cell repertoires in COVID-19. The protocol was immunoSEQ multiplex PCR, while the TCRdb copy is restricted to in-frame clones and leaves out a portion. The sample contains fewer than 100,000 clones, about 87% of which appear only once. Sequencing was performed on peripheral blood. The receptors stem from a human donor with acute or convalescent COVID-19. The donor label of this sample is uncertain. CDR3s include the opening cysteine and the closing phenylalanine or tryptophan. The D gene is left open where the match is weak. Some rows mark clone size as missing; the rest say once, few, many or name a class of expanded clone.

J gene | D gene | CDR3 length | V gene | clone size | CDR3 DNA | CDR3 protein
TRBJ2-1 | TRBD1 | 15 | TRBV7-9 | - | TGTGCCAGCAGCTTGTCAGGACAGGGAAACAATGAGCAGTTCTTC | CASSLSGQGNNEQFF
TRBJ2-7 | - | 16 | TRBV5-6 | - | TGTGCCAGCAGCCGACCCGCAAGGACACTCTCCTACGAGCAGTACTTC | CASSRPARTLSYEQYF
TRBJ1-5 | - | 13 | TRBV2 | - | TGTGCCAGCAAAGCGTTGGTCCATCAGCCCCAGCATTTT | CASKALVHQPQHF
TRBJ1-2 | - | 16 | TRBV4-1 | - | TGCGCCAGCTCCTCCCCCCTACCTGACAGAGACTATGGCTACACCTTC | CASSSPLPDRDYGYTF
TRBJ1-1 | TRBD1 | 13 | TRBV29-1 | - | TGCAGCGTTTGCAGGGGGCTGAACACTGAAGCTTTCTTT | CSVCRGLNTEAFF
TRBJ2-2 | TRBD1 | 18 | TRBV18 | - | TGTGCCAGCTCACCACCGCCCCGCCCAGGGGGGAACACCGGGGAGCTGTTTTTT | CASSPPPRPGGNTGELFF
TRBJ1-4 | - | 12 | TRBV5-1 | - | TGCGCCAGCAGCTTGGCAGGTGAAAAACTGTTTTTT | CASSLAGEKLFF
TRBJ2-1 | - | 15 | TRBV7-6 | - | TGTGCCAGCAGCTTAGTTGCGGATTTGTACAATGAGCAGTTCTTC | CASSLVADLYNEQFF
TRBJ2-5 | TRBD2 | 15 | TRBV5-8 | once | TGTGCCAGCAGCCCGACCGGACTAGCCCAAGAGACCCAGTACTTC | CASSPTGLAQETQYF
TRBJ2-3 | - | 14 | TRBV3-1/TRBV3-2 | - | TGTGCCAGCAGCCAAGGGCAGGGTGTAGATACGCAGTATTTT | CASSQGQGVDTQYF
TRBJ1-1 | - | 12 | TRBV19 | - | TGTGCCAGTAGACCGGGACAAGAGAAAGCTTTCTTT | CASRPGQEKAFF
TRBJ2-1 | - | 12 | TRBV12-5 | once | TGTGCTAGTGGTCCCAGGGCCGTTGAGCAGTTCTTC | CASGPRAVEQFF
TRBJ1-4 | TRBD1 | 14 | TRBV6-5 | - | TGTGCCAGCAGGCCGGGACAGGGGGGTGAAAAACTGTTTTTT | CASRPGQGGEKLFF
TRBJ2-3 | - | 12 | TRBV30 | - | TGTGCCTGGAGCCTTACCAGAGATACGCAGTATTTT | CAWSLTRDTQYF
TRBJ1-6 | - | 15 | TRBV5-1 | few | TGCGCCAGCAGCTTGGGACGGGGAACGAATTCACCCCTCCACTTT | CASSLGRGTNSPLHF
TRBJ2-1 | TRBD2 | 17 | TRBV2 | - | TGTGCCAGCAGATCGACTAGCGGGGGGGTAACCTACAATGAGCAGTTCTTC | CASRSTSGGVTYNEQFF
TRBJ1-2 | - | 13 | TRBV6-5 | - | TGTGCCAGCAACCCCCAGACCGGGGGGGGCTACACCTTC | CASNPQTGGGYTF
TRBJ1-5 | TRBD1 | 14 | TRBV19 | - | TGTGCCAGTAGAGGGACAGGGGGCATACAGCCCCAGCATTTT | CASRGTGGIQPQHF
TRBJ2-1 | TRBD1 | 17 | TRBV6-2/TRBV6-3 | - | TGTGCCAGCAGTTTCCCCTCCGGGACAGGCTCCTACAATGAGCAGTTCTTC | CASSFPSGTGSYNEQFF
TRBJ1-2 | TRBD1 | 15 | TRBV19 | - | TGTGCCAGTAGACCGAGGACAGGGGCCTCCTATGGCTACACCTTC | CASRPRTGASYGYTF
TRBJ1-2 | - | 14 | TRBV5-1 | - | TGCGCCAGCAGCCCCAGCGGGTTTAACTATGGCTACACCTTC | CASSPSGFNYGYTF
TRBJ1-4 | - | 13 | TRBV5-1 | - | TGCGCCAGCAGTAGCGAAAGTAATGAAAAACTGTTTTTT | CASSSESNEKLFF
TRBJ1-1 | TRBD1 | 14 | TRBV29-1 | - | TGCAGCGTAGAATCAGGGGGCGGTTGGACTGAAGCTTTCTTT | CSVESGGGWTEAFF
TRBJ2-5 | - | 12 | TRBV30 | - | TGTGCCTGGAGCCCAGGGGCAGAGACCCAGTACTTC | CAWSPGAETQYF
TRBJ1-3 | TRBD1 | 14 | TRBV9 | - | TGTGCCAGCAGCACCGAGACAGGGGTAAACACCATATATTTT | CASSTETGVNTIYF
TRBJ2-2 | - | 14 | TRBV2 | - | TGTGCCAGCACGAGGCTCTCGAACACCGGGGAGCTGTTTTTT | CASTRLSNTGELFF
TRBJ1-3 | TRBD1 | 16 | TRBV19 | once | TGTGCCAGTAGGCTTGGGACAGTGAGTTCCGGGGGCACCATATATTTT | CASRLGTVSSGGTIYF
TRBJ2-1 | TRBD2 | 15 | TRBV28 | few | TGTGCCAGCAGTACACTAGCGGGGGGGAGGAATGAGCAGTTCTTC | CASSTLAGGRNEQFF
TRBJ2-5 | TRBD2 | 14 | TRBV20-1 | - | TGCAGTGCTAGTATCTTTAGCGGGGGATCGACCCAGTACTTC | CSASIFSGGSTQYF
TRBJ2-1 | TRBD1 | 15 | TRBV7-9 | - | TGTGCCAGCAGCCCCCGGACAGGGGGCAAGAATGAGCAGTTCTTC | CASSPRTGGKNEQFF
TRBJ2-7 | TRBD2 | 16 | TRBV15 | - | TGTGCCACCAGCAGAGCTTCCGGGACTAGCCAAGTTGAGCAGTACTTC | CATSRASGTSQVEQYF
TRBJ1-5 | TRBD1 | 15 | TRBV5-5 | - | TGTGCCAGCAGCTTGGGGACAGGGAAAACCCAGCCCCAGCATTTT | CASSLGTGKTQPQHF
TRBJ2-5 | - | 13 | TRBV3-1/TRBV3-2 | - | TGTGCCAGCAGCCGTCGGGCTGGAGGGAACCAGTACTTC | CASSRRAGGNQYF
TRBJ2-1 | TRBD2 | 16 | TRBV4-2 | - | TGTGCCAGCAGCCAAGCTGGGAGCGGGGGGGTTGATGAGCAGTTCTTC | CASSQAGSGGVDEQFF
TRBJ2-4 | - | 16 | TRBV25-1 | once | TGTGCCAGCAGCCCAAGCGCGGGGGCGGCCAAAAACATTCAGTACTTC | CASSPSAGAAKNIQYF
TRBJ2-5 | TRBD1 | 16 | TRBV11-3 | once | TGTGCCAGCAGCTACCGGGACAGGCCCCTCCAAGAGACCCAGTACTTC | CASSYRDRPLQETQYF
TRBJ2-1 | - | 15 | TRBV7-3 | - | TGTGCCAGCAGCTTAGTGGGGGGTCTCTACAATGAGCAGTTCTTC | CASSLVGGLYNEQFF
TRBJ1-6 | TRBD1 | 13 | TRBV30 | - | TGTGCCTGTACAGGGGGCTGGGATTCACCCCTCCACTTT | CACTGGWDSPLHF
TRBJ2-2 | - | 14 | TRBV21-1 | - | TGTGCCAGCAGCTACAGGGCGAACACCGGGGAGCTGTTTTTT | CASSYRANTGELFF
TRBJ2-2 | - | 13 | TRBV18 | - | TGTGCCAGCTCGGCAGGGTCCCCCGGGGAGCTGTTTTTT | CASSAGSPGELFF
TRBJ2-7 | TRBD1 | 15 | TRBV19 | - | TGTGCCAGTAGTACTCCCGGGACAGGGGGCTACGAGCAGTACTTC | CASSTPGTGGYEQYF
TRBJ2-7 | TRBD2 | 15 | TRBV11-2 | - | TGTGCCAGCAGCTTACCACTAGCGGGGATCCACGAGCAGTACTTC | CASSLPLAGIHEQYF
TRBJ1-1 | - | 13 | TRBV5-1 | few | TGCGCCAGCAGGACCCCAGGGGACACTGAAGCTTTCTTT | CASRTPGDTEAFF
TRBJ1-2 | - | 13 | TRBV5-6 | - | TGTGCCAGCAGCCGCGGGACTGAGTATGGCTACACCTTC | CASSRGTEYGYTF
TRBJ1-1 | TRBD1 | 14 | TRBV19 | few | TGTGCCAGTAGTAGGGACAGGGATAGGACTGAAGCTTTCTTT | CASSRDRDRTEAFF
TRBJ2-5 | TRBD1 | 23 | TRBV30 | - | TGTGCCTGGAGTGATGGGGGTCGGAGTCCGGGACAGGGAGATTTCAAAGGGGCGAAGACCCAGTACTTC | CAWSDGGRSPGQGDFKGAKTQYF
TRBJ2-2 | - | 12 | TRBV7-2 | few | TGTGCCAGCAGCCCAGGAACCGGGGAGCTGTTTTTT | CASSPGTGELFF
TRBJ2-7 | TRBD1 | 15 | TRBV6-5 | - | TGTGCCAGCAGCTTGCTCGACAGGGGGCGAGGAGAGCAGTACTTC | CASSLLDRGRGEQYF
TRBJ2-7 | - | 12 | TRBV12-3/TRBV12-4 | - | TGTGCCAGCAGTTCTAGGGGGTTCGAGCAGTACTTC | CASSSRGFEQYF
TRBJ1-4 | - | 16 | TRBV5-1 | once | TGCGCCAGCAGCTTGGCCCAGAGGGGAGGTAATGAAAAACTGTTTTTT | CASSLAQRGGNEKLFF
TRBJ1-1 | TRBD1 | 18 | TRBV25-1 | - | TGTGCCAGCAGTGAATCTGGGGCCCGGACAGGGATGAACACTGAAGCTTTCTTT | CASSESGARTGMNTEAFF
TRBJ2-7 | - | 13 | TRBV20-1 | few | TGCAGTGCTAGTGCAGGGAACTCCTACGAGCAGTACTTC | CSASAGNSYEQYF
TRBJ1-4 | - | 14 | TRBV28 | - | TGTGCCAGCAGTTTGGGGCAAACTAATGAAAAACTGTTTTTT | CASSLGQTNEKLFF
TRBJ2-7 | TRBD1 | 15 | TRBV18 | - | TGTGCCAGCTCACCCTCTCAGACAGGGATCAACGAGCAGTACTTC | CASSPSQTGINEQYF
TRBJ1-2 | TRBD1 | 15 | TRBV28 | - | TGTGCCAGCAGTCCCCCCCACGACAGGGTATATGGCTACACCTTC | CASSPPHDRVYGYTF